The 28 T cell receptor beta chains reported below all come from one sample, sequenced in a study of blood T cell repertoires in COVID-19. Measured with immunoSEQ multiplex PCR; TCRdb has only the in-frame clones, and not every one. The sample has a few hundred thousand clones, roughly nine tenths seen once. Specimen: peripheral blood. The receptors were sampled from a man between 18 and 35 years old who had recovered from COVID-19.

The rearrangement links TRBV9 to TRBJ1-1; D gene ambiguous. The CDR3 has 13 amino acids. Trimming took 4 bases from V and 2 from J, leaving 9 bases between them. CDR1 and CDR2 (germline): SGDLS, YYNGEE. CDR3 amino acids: CASSLSENTEAFF. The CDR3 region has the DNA TGTGCCAGCAGCTTATCAGAAAACACTGAAGCTTTCTTT.

The DNA for the CDR3 is TGTGCCAGTAGTGCGGCAGGGGTGTTCACTGAAGCTTTCTTT. Translation gives CASSAAGVFTEAFF. This sequence joins TRBV19 and TRBJ1-1; possible D gene TRBD1, 6 bases. Trimming pared 5 bases from V and 4 bases from J, leaving 14 bases between. This CDR3 is 14 amino acids long. Germline CDR1 reads LNHDA; CDR2 reads SQIVND (reference sequence).

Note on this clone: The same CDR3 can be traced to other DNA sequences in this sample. The CDR3 spells CASSQGRDTQYF. CDR3 coding DNA: TGTGCCAGCAGCCAGGGCCGAGATACGCAGTATTTT. The rearrangement uses TRBV14 and TRBJ2-3, with no clear D. The CDR3 totals 12 residues. Germline values: CDR1 SGHDN, CDR2 FVKESK. Trimming removed 3 bases at V and 5 bases at J, with 6 bases between.

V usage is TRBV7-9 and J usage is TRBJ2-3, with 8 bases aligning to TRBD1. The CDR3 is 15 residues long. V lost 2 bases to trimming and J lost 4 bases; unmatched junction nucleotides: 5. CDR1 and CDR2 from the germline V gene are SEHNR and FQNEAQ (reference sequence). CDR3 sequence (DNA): TGTGCCAGCAGCTTACAGGGGGCTGGGGCAGATACGCAGTATTTT. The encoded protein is CASSLQGAGADTQYF.

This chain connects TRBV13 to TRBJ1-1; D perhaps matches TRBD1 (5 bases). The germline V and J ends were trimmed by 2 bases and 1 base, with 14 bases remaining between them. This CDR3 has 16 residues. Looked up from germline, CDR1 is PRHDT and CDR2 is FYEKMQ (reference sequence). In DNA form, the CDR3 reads TGTGCCAGCAGCTTAAAGGAGAGGACACCGAACACTGAAGCTTTCTTT. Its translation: CASSLKERTPNTEAFF.

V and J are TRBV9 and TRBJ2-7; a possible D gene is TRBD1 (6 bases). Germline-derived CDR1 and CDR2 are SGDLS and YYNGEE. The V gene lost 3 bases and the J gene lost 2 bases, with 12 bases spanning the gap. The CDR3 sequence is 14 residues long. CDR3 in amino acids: CASSGADSPYEQYF. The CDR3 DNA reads TGTGCCAGCAGCGGTGCGGACAGTCCCTACGAGCAGTACTTC.

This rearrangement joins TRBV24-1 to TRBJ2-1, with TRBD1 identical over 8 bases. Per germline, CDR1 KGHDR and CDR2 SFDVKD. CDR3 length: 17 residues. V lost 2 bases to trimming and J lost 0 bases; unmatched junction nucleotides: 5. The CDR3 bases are TGTGCCACCAGTGATTCAGGACAGGGTAGCTCCTACAATGAGCAGTTCTTC. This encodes CATSDSGQGSSYNEQFF.

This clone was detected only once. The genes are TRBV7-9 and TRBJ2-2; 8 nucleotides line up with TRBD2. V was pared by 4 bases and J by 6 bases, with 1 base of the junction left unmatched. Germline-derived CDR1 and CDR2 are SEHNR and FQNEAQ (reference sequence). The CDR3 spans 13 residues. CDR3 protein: CASSWTSPGELFF. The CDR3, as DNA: TGTGCCAGCAGCTGGACTAGCCCCGGGGAGCTGTTTTTT.

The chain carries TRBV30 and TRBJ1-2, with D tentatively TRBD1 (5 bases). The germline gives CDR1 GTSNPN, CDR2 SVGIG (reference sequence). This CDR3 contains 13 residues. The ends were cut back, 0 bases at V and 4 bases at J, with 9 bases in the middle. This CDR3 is CAWSVGGTYGYTF. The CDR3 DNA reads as TGTGCCTGGAGTGTAGGAGGGACCTATGGCTACACCTTC.

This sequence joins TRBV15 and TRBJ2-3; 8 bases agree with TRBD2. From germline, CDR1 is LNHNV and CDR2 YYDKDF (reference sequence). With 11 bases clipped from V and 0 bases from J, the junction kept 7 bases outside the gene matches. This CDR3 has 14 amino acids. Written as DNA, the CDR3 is TGTGCCGTCCGCCGGGGGGGTAGCACAGATACGCAGTATTTT. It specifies CAVRRGGSTDTQYF. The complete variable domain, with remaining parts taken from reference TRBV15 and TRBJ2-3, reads DAMVIQNPRYQVTQFGKPVTLSCSQTLNHNVMYWYQQKSSQAPKLLFHYYDKDFNNEADTPDNFQSRRPNTSFCFLDIRSPGLGDTAMYLCAVRRGGSTDTQYFGPGTRLTVL.

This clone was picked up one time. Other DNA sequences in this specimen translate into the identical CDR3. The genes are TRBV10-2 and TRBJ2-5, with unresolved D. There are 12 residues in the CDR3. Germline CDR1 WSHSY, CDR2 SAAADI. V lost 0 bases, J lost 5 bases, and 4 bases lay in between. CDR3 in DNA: TGCGCCAGCAGTGAGTCCCCGGAGACCCAGTACTTC. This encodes CASSESPETQYF.

This CDR3 is CASSFSTPGTSYNEQFF. The CDR3 nucleotides are TGTGCCAGCAGCTTCTCCACCCCCGGGACTTCGTACAATGAGCAGTTCTTC. The rearrangement uses TRBV13 and TRBJ2-1; tentatively, D is TRBD2 (6 bases). Trimming took 3 bases from V and 4 from J, leaving 19 bases between them. CDR1 is PRHDT, CDR2 FYEKMQ, per germline (reference sequence). The CDR3 length is 17 residues. Together with reference TRBV13 and TRBJ2-1, the CDR3 gives the full variable domain: AAGVIQSPRHLIKEKRETATLKCYPIPRHDTVYWYQQGPGQDPQFLISFYEKMQSDKGSIPDRFSAQQFSDYHSELNMSSLELGDSALYFCASSFSTPGTSYNEQFFGPGTRLTVL.

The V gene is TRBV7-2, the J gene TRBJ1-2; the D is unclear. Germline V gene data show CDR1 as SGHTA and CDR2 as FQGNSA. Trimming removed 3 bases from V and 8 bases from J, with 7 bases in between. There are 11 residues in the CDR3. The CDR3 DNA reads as TGTGCCAGCAGCTTCTCTATCGGCTACACCTTC. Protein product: CASSFSIGYTF.

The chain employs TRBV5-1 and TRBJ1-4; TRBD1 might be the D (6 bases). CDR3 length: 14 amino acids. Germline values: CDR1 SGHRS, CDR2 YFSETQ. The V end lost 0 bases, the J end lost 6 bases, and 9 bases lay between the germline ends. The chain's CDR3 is CASSLAGVDEKLFF. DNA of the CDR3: TGCGCCAGCAGCTTGGCAGGGGTGGATGAAAAACTGTTTTTT.

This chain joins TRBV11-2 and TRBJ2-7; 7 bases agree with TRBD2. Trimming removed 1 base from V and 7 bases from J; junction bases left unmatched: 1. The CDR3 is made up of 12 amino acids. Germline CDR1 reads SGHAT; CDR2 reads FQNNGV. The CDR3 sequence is CASSLVGGEQYF. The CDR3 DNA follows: TGTGCCAGCAGCTTAGTCGGGGGGGAGCAGTACTTC. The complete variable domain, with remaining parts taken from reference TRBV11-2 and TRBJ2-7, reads EAGVAQSPRYKIIEKRQSVAFWCNPISGHATLYWYQQILGQGPKLLIQFQNNGVVDDSQLPKDRFSAERLKGVDSTLKIQPAKLEDSAVYLCASSLVGGEQYFGPGTRLTVT.

CDR3 protein: CASRPTGSSYEQYF. CDR3 DNA: TGTGCCAGCCGCCCCACGGGGAGCTCCTACGAGCAGTACTTC. The J gene is TRBJ2-7, the V gene TRBV6-5; the D gene is possibly TRBD2 (5 bases). V lost 8 bases and J lost 0, with 14 bases in between. Germline V gene lookup returns CDR1 MNHEY and CDR2 SVGAGI. The CDR3 loop spans 14 amino acids.

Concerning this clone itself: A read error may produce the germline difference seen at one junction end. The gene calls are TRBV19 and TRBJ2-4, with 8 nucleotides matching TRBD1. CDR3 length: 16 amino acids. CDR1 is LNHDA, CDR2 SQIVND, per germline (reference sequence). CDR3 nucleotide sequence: TGTGCCAGTAGTATAAAAGGGACAGGACCCAACAACATTCAGTACTTC. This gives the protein CASSIKGTGPNNIQYF.

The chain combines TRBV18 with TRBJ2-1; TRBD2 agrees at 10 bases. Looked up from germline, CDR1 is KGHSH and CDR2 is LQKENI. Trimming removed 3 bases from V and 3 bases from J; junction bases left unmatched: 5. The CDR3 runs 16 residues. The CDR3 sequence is CASSPVLAGLYNEQFF. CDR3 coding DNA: TGTGCCAGCTCACCGGTACTAGCGGGGCTCTACAATGAGCAGTTCTTC. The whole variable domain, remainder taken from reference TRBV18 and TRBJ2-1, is NAGVMQNPRHLVRRRGQEARLRCSPMKGHSHVYWYRQLPEEGLKFMVYLQKENIIDESGMPKERFSAEFPKEGPSILRIQQVVRGDSAAYFCASSPVLAGLYNEQFFGPGTRLTVL.

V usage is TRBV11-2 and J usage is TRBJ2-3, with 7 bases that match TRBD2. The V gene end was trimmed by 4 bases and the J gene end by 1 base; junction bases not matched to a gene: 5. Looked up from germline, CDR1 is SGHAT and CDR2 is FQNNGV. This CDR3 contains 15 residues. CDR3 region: CASSSYRGGTDTQYF. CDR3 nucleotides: TGTGCCAGCAGCTCTTATCGGGGGGGCACAGATACGCAGTATTTT.

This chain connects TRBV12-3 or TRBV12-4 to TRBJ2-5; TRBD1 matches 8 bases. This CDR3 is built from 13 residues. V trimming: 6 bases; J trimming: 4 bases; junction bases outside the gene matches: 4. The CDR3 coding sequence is TGTGCCAGCAGCTCAGGGGGCAGAGAGACCCAGTACTTC. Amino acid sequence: CASSSGGRETQYF.

The CDR3 DNA reads as TGTGCCAGTAGCCGCGGGACTAGCGGGGGGAAAGGAGAGACCCAGTACTTC. Its translation: CASSRGTSGGKGETQYF. The chain recombines TRBV19 with TRBJ2-5; 15 nucleotides line up with TRBD2. Trimming removed 6 bases from V and 4 bases from J; junction bases left unmatched: 9. CDR1 LNHDA and CDR2 SQIVND come from the germline V gene (reference sequence). The CDR3 totals 17 residues.

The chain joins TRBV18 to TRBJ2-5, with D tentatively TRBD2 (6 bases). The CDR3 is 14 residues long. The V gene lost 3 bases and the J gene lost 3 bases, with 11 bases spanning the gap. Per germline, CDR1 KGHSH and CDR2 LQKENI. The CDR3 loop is CASSPTGAKETQYF. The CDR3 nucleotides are TGTGCCAGCTCACCCACGGGAGCTAAAGAGACCCAGTACTTC.

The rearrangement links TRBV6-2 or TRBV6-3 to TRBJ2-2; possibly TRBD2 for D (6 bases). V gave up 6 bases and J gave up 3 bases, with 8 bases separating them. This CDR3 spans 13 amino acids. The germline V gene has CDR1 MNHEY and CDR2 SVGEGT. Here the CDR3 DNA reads TGTGCCAGCAGCGGAGGGGACACCGGGGAGCTGTTTTTT. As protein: CASSGGDTGELFF.

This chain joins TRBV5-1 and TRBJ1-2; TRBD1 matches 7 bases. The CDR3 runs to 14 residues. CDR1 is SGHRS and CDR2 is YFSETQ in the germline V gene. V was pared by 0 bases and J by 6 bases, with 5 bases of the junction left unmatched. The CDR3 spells CASSLAQQGDGYTF. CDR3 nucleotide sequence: TGCGCCAGCAGCTTGGCCCAGCAGGGGGATGGCTACACCTTC.

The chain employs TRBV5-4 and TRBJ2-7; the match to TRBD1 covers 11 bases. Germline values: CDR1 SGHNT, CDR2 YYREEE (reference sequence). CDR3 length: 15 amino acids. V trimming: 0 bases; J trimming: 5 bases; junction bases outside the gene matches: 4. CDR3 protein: CASSLAGTGGHEQYF. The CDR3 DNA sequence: TGTGCCAGCAGCTTGGCCGGGACAGGGGGTCACGAGCAGTACTTC.

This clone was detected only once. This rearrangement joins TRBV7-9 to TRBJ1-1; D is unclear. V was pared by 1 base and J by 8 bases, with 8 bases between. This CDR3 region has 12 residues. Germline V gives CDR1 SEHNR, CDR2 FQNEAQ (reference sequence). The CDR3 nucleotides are TGTGCCAGCAGCTTAGAATTCGGGGAAGCTTTCTTT. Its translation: CASSLEFGEAFF.

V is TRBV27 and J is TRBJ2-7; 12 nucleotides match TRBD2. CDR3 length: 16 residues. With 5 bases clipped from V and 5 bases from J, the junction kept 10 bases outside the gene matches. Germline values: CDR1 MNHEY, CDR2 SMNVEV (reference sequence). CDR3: CASSRSSGGAPHEQYF. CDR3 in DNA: TGTGCCAGCAGTCGCTCTAGCGGGGGGGCCCCCCACGAGCAGTACTTC.

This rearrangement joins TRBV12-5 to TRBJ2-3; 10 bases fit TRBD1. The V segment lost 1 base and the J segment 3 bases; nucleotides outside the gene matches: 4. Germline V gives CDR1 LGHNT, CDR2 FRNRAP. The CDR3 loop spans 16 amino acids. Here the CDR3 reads CASGLGGTGDTDTQYF. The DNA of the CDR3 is TGTGCTAGTGGTTTGGGCGGGACAGGGGATACAGATACGCAGTATTTT.